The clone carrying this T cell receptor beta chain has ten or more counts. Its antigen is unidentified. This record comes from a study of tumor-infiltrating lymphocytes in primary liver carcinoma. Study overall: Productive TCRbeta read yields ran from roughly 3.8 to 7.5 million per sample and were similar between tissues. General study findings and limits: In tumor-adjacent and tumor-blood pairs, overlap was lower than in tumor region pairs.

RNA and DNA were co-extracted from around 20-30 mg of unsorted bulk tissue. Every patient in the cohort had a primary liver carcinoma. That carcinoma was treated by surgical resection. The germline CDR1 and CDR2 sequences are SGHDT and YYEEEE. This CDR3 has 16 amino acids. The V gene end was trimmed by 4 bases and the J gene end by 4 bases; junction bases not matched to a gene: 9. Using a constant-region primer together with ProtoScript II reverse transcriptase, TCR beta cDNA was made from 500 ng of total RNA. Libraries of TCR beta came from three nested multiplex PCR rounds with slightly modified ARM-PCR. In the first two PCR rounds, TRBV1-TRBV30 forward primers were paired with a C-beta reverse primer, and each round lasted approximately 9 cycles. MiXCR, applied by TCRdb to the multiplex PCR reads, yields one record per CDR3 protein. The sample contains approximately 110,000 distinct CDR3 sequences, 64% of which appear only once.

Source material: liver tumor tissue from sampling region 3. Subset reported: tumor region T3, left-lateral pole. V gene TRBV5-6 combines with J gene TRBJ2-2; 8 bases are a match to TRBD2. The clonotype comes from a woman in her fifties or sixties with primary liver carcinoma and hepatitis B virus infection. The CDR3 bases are TGTGCCAGCAGCATCTACCTTACTAGCGGCACCGGGGAGCTGTTTTTT. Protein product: CASSIYLTSGTGELFF.